Included here is one TCR beta chain sequence, with context. The data originate from a study of T cell changes during pregnancy in multiple sclerosis. Germline V gives CDR1 GTSNPN, CDR2 SVGIG (reference sequence). The CDR3 runs to 13 residues. V shed 4 bases and J shed 3 bases, with 12 bases lying between them. Assay used: immunoSEQ multiplex PCR; TCRdb lists only in-frame clones, some missing. The sample carries tens of thousands of clones, about 91% recorded once. V and J are TRBV30 and TRBJ1-2, with a weak D call TRBD1 (5 bases). This sequence originates from a female donor with multiple sclerosis, enrolled in a pregnancy study. Sequenced material: peripheral blood, taken in the third trimester of pregnancy. The CDR3 protein is CAWIRQNYYGYTF. The CDR3 DNA is TGTGCCTGGATTCGACAGAATTACTATGGCTACACCTTC.